These T cell receptor beta chains were read from a single sample in a study of T cells after yellow fever vaccination. One entry per CDR3 protein, called by TCRdb with MiXCR from the 5' RACE reads. The profile shows about 340,000 distinct CDR3 sequences, about 12% of them singletons. The source material was CD4+ T cells sorted from PBMCs, sampled 15 days after the yellow fever booster vaccination. These TCRs come from a man between 18 and 29 years old who received the YFV17D yellow fever vaccine. Both conserved end residues are part of each CDR3. D genes are given only for firm matches. Clone sizes are given selectively: once, few, many, or a class where the clone is expanded.

j_call v_call clone_size d_call cdr3_nt cdr3_aa
TRBJ1-2 TRBV7-2 - - TGTGCCAGCAGCTTAAGACAGTTTAACTATGGCTACACCTTC CASSLRQFNYGYTF
TRBJ2-5 TRBV10-3 few - TGTGCCATCAGTGAGTCGACCAGGGGGGTGACCCAGTACTTC CAISESTRGVTQYF
TRBJ1-2 TRBV19 - TRBD1 TGTGCCAGCACACCGGACAGGGGTGCCTATGGCTACACCTTC CASTPDRGAYGYTF
TRBJ2-2 TRBV5-1 - - TGCGCCAGCAGTGGGACCGTGAACACCGGGGAGCTGTTTTTT CASSGTVNTGELFF
TRBJ1-1 TRBV9 few - TGTGCCAGCACACCGACGTTGAACACTGAAGCTTTCTTT CASTPTLNTEAFF
TRBJ2-3 TRBV6-6 few - TGTGCCAGCAGGATGTCCGGGGCTATGGGAGATACGCAGTATTTT CASRMSGAMGDTQYF
TRBJ1-4 TRBV20-1 few - TGCAGTGCTGGTTCCCAGGATGAAAAACTGTTTTTT CSAGSQDEKLFF
TRBJ2-5 TRBV20-1 - - TGCAGTGCCTGGAGCCAAGAGACCCAGTACTTC CSAWSQETQYF
TRBJ2-2 TRBV7-9 many - TGTGCCAGCAGCCCACGAGATTCCACCGGGGAGCTGTTTTTT CASSPRDSTGELFF
TRBJ1-1 TRBV6-6 few - TGTGCCAGCAGTTATGGGCAAGGCAGGGGCACTGAAGCTTTCTTT CASSYGQGRGTEAFF
TRBJ1-6 TRBV5-1 - - TGCGCCAGCAGCTTGGCCTTCGGGAATTCACCCCTCCACTTT CASSLAFGNSPLHF
TRBJ2-2 TRBV4-3 - - TGCGCCAGCAGCCAAGTTGGGGACGGGGAGCTGTTTTTT CASSQVGDGELFF
TRBJ2-3 TRBV7-9 few - TGTGCCAGCAGTCCATTGAGGCCTACCCCAAGAGAAGATACGCAGTATTTT CASSPLRPTPREDTQYF
TRBJ1-5 TRBV30 - TRBD1 TGTGCCTGGAGTGGGGACAGGGATCAGCCCCAGCATTTT CAWSGDRDQPQHF
TRBJ2-5 TRBV2 - TRBD2 TGTGCCAGCAGTGAAGCTGGGCGGGGGGTGTCGGAGACCCAGTACTTC CASSEAGRGVSETQYF
TRBJ1-2 TRBV5-1 - - TGCGCCAGCAGCATGGACACTCGCTATGGCTACACCTTC CASSMDTRYGYTF
TRBJ2-1 TRBV28 many TRBD1 TGTGCCAGCACGCTAAGACAGGGGGGCTACAATGAGCAGTTCTTC CASTLRQGGYNEQFF
TRBJ2-5 TRBV30 few - TGTGCCTGGAGTGGGGAGGTCCAAGAGACCCAGTACTTC CAWSGEVQETQYF
TRBJ2-2 TRBV6-5 - - TGTGCCAGCCAGGGATGGAGGGGCCTCACCGGGGAGCTGTTTTTT CASQGWRGLTGELFF
TRBJ2-7 TRBV7-2 - TRBD1 TGTGCCAGCAGCTTAGATGGGACAGGGGTATACGAGCAGTACTTC CASSLDGTGVYEQYF
TRBJ2-7 TRBV3-1 few - TGTGCCAGCAGCCAAGAGCCGTCCCTGGAGCAGTACTTC CASSQEPSLEQYF
TRBJ2-2 TRBV6-6 few - TGTGCCAGCAGCCAGGGCTCGAACACCGGGGAGCTGTTTTTT CASSQGSNTGELFF
TRBJ2-3 TRBV9 - - TGTGCCAGCAGCCCCGGGTTAGGCGCTGATACGCAGTATTTT CASSPGLGADTQYF
TRBJ2-5 TRBV30 - TRBD2 TGTGCCTGGGGGACTAGCGGGGGGGCCGGGACCCAGTACTTC CAWGTSGGAGTQYF
TRBJ2-1 TRBV29-1 many - TGCAGCGCAGCTAGCGAACTATACAATGAGCAGTTCTTC CSAASELYNEQFF
TRBJ2-6 TRBV12-3/TRBV12-4 many TRBD1 TGTGCCTCACACGCGGGACAGGGTTTTTCTGGGGCCAACGTCCTGACTTTC CASHAGQGFSGANVLTF
TRBJ1-2 TRBV6-6 - TRBD1 TGTGCCAGCAGACCCAGGGGGACTGGCTACACCTTC CASRPRGTGYTF
TRBJ2-1 TRBV27 few TRBD2 TGTGCCAGCAGTTTATCTCAGCGGGGGGGCTCCTACAATGAGCAGTTCTTC CASSLSQRGGSYNEQFF
TRBJ1-1 TRBV7-2 many - TGTGCCAGCAGCTCCGACAGCACTGAAGCTTTCTTT CASSSDSTEAFF
TRBJ2-3 TRBV7-2 - TRBD2 TGTGCCAGCAGCCGCCGGACTAGCGGGGGCGCGAGCACAGATACGCAGTATTTT CASSRRTSGGASTDTQYF
TRBJ2-5 TRBV7-2 - TRBD2 TGTGCCAGCAGCTTTACTAGCGGGGGGGGCCAAGAGACCCAGTACTTC CASSFTSGGGQETQYF
TRBJ1-5 TRBV9 many - TGTGCCAGCAGCGTAGAGCCCGGGCCAGATCAGCCCCAGCATTTT CASSVEPGPDQPQHF
TRBJ1-2 TRBV6-6 few - TGTGCCAGCAGACCTCGGGCAGAGGGGACGGGATCTGGCTACACCTTC CASRPRAEGTGSGYTF
TRBJ2-3 TRBV7-2 - - TGTGCCAGCAGCTTAGCGAGGGGCCTAGATACGCAGTATTTT CASSLARGLDTQYF
TRBJ2-3 TRBV4-1 - TRBD1 TGCGCCAGCAGCCAAGGGGGACAGTTTCCTAGCACAGATACGCAGTATTTT CASSQGGQFPSTDTQYF
TRBJ1-2 TRBV5-1 many - TGCGCCAGCAGCTTGGAGACGCCAAACTATGGCTACACCTTC CASSLETPNYGYTF
TRBJ2-5 TRBV24-1 few - TGTGCCACCAGTGATTTGCGCCGGGACGGCCAAGAGACCCAGTACTTC CATSDLRRDGQETQYF
TRBJ2-3 TRBV7-2 - - TGTGCCAGCAGGGACCCCCTGCGGGGATCCTCAGATACGCAGTATTTT CASRDPLRGSSDTQYF
TRBJ2-5 TRBV7-9 few - TGTGCCAGCAATCTCCGGGGCCTGACCAGGCAAGAGACCCAGTACTTC CASNLRGLTRQETQYF
TRBJ1-5 TRBV19 - TRBD1 TGTGCCAGTAGTATAAGGGACAGGGACCAGCCCCAGCATTTT CASSIRDRDQPQHF
TRBJ2-5 TRBV10-3 - - TGTGCCATCAGTGAGTCGACGTGGGAGACCCAGTACTTC CAISESTWETQYF
TRBJ1-4 TRBV3-1 many - TGTGCCAGCAGCCAAATGGAGGGAGGAACTAATGAAAAACTGTTTTTT CASSQMEGGTNEKLFF
TRBJ1-4 TRBV15 few - TGTGCCACCAGCATTGGGGGGCCGGGGGGTGAAAAACTGTTTTTT CATSIGGPGGEKLFF
TRBJ1-2 TRBV29-1 many TRBD1 TGCAGCGTCGCGACAGGGGCTAACTATGGCTACACCTTC CSVATGANYGYTF
TRBJ1-2 TRBV20-1 - - TGCAGTGCTACTACCGGGACAACCTATGGCTACACCTTC CSATTGTTYGYTF
TRBJ2-1 TRBV7-3 few TRBD2 TGTGCCAGCAGCTTTTCCGGGACTAGCGGCCACAATGAGCAGTTCTTC CASSFSGTSGHNEQFF
TRBJ2-2 TRBV30 - TRBD2 TGTGCCTGGAGGGCGGGGGAGAACACCGGGGAGCTGTTTTTT CAWRAGENTGELFF
TRBJ2-1 TRBV6-2/TRBV6-3 - TRBD2 TGTGCCAGCAGTTACTCGATTACCCGGACTAGCGGGGGTTGGTACAATGAGCAGTTCTTC CASSYSITRTSGGWYNEQFF
TRBJ1-2 TRBV5-5 few TRBD1 TGTGCCAGCAGCTTGGATCAGGGGGCCTATGGCTACACCTTC CASSLDQGAYGYTF
TRBJ2-2 TRBV2 few - TGTGCCAGCCTCTACACCGGGGAGCTGTTTTTT CASLYTGELFF
TRBJ1-5 TRBV7-6 few - TGTGCCAGCAGCTTAACAGGGTTGGAACAGCCCCAGCATTTT CASSLTGLEQPQHF
TRBJ2-1 TRBV7-9 - - TGTGCCAGCAGGCGGACGGAGGGTGGTGAGCAGTTCTTC CASRRTEGGEQFF
TRBJ2-4 TRBV2 many TRBD1 TGTGCCAGCGGTGGACAGGAGAATTACATTCAGTACTTC CASGGQENYIQYF
TRBJ1-3 TRBV29-1 few - TGCAGCGTTGAACAGGGAGCAGGAAACACCATATATTTT CSVEQGAGNTIYF
TRBJ2-2 TRBV5-1 many - TGCGCCAGCAGCTCCGTTGGACAAACTGGCGGGGAGCTGTTTTTT CASSSVGQTGGELFF